The entry below describes one TCR beta chain. Its specificity is not known. The source of the sample is a study of T cells in Graves' hyperthyroidism and ophthalmopathy. Whole-study findings and limits: From stable hyperthyroidism, ophthalmopathy was separated by a 13 V-J model. Most thyroid clonotypes expanded above 0.001 were also detected in blood.

Using RNA transcripts as the source, TCR beta CDR3 regions were amplified. The study used the HTBI primer set for a first-round RT-PCR of the TCR CDR3. TCRdb itself ran the multiplex PCR reads through MiXCR, one entry per CDR3 protein. The top ten clones hold roughly 45% of a sample with 500,000 to 600,000 distinct CDR3 sequences, about 46% of them seen once. Uncontrolled infection, other autoimmune disease, pregnancy or lactation disqualified patients from enrolment. Based on clinical symptoms, serum thyroxine and TRAb, thyroid ultrasound and orbital computed tomography, diagnoses were reached. The CDR3 consists of 15 residues. V gave up 0 bases and J gave up 4 bases, with 7 bases separating them. CDR1 and CDR2 from the germline V gene are MNHEY and SVGAGI.

The V gene is TRBV6-5, the J gene TRBJ2-6; D is ambiguous. This clonotype was sampled from an adult woman with Graves' disease, either hyperthyroidism or ophthalmopathy (not recorded which). Sequencing was carried out using peripheral blood or thyroid tissue (not recorded which). Written as DNA, the CDR3 is TGTGCCAGCAGTTACTCCCTTGAGGGGGCCAACGTCCTGACTTTC. As protein: CASSYSLEGANVLTF.